This T cell receptor beta chain was obtained from a study of cytomegalovirus exposure and HLA in healthy donors. CDR1 and CDR2 from the germline V gene are MNHEY and SMNVEV (reference sequence). This CDR3 contains 13 residues. With 0 bases removed from V and 6 bases from J, the gap between germline ends came to 8 bases. The primer mix had 60 Vbeta and 13 Jbeta primers. Measured with immunoSEQ multiplex PCR; TCRdb has only the in-frame clones, and not every one. This table has around 100,000 clones, roughly 84% appearing once. The sequenced sample was PBMCs. The sequence was obtained from a man younger than 35 in good health and CMV-seronegative. The chain employs TRBV27 and TRBJ1-1; no definite D call. The CDR3: CASSLSRFSEAFF. The CDR3 DNA reads TGTGCCAGCAGTTTATCCAGGTTCTCTGAAGCTTTCTTT.